These 27 T cell receptor beta chains were all obtained from the same sample, sequenced in a study of metastatic and nonmetastatic thyroid tumors. Before thyroid surgery, none of the patients had received any treatment. TCRdb re-called clones from the PCR reads using MiXCR. The sample shows more than 85,000 clones, roughly 8.6% of them seen only once. Sample: blood. Receptors were obtained from a female donor with papillary thyroid cancer or a benign thyroid nodule (not recorded which). Some clones in this sample may be carry-over from other donors' samples.

In this sample, this clone turned up once. This may be a read error: a much more frequent sequence differs by one nucleotide. This chain uses TRBV7-2 with TRBJ1-1, with D unresolved. The germline CDR1 and CDR2 sequences are SGHTA and FQGNSA. The CDR3 has 13 amino acids. V was cut by 6 bases and J by 1 base, with 9 bases left in between. In DNA form, the CDR3 reads TGTGCCAGCAGATTATGGGGGAACACTGAAGCTTTCTTT. Translated: CASRLWGNTEAFF.

This clone was seen ten or more times. The chain uses TRBV4-1 and TRBJ2-1; TRBD2 agrees at 8 bases. Germline values: CDR1 MGHRA, CDR2 YSYEKL. The ends lost 0 bases at V and 2 bases at J; junction bases unmatched: 3. This CDR3 is 16 amino acids long. In DNA form, the CDR3 reads TGCGCCAGCAGCCAAGATTCCGGGGGGGCCTACAATGAGCAGTTCTTC. This encodes CASSQDSGGAYNEQFF.

This clone was detected ten times or more. J is TRBJ2-7 and V is TRBV6-1, with 8 bases identical to TRBD1. After removal of 7 bases from V and 6 bases from J, the junction contained 8 bases not matched to a gene. Germline assignment: CDR1 MNHNS and CDR2 SASEGT. The CDR3 contains 13 residues. The CDR3 DNA sequence: TGTGCCAGCACCCCCCATGGACAGGGCGAGCAGTACTTC. This sequence encodes CASTPHGQGEQYF.

Many counts were recorded for this clone. This chain uses TRBV5-1 with TRBJ2-7; D gene unclear. This CDR3 has 11 amino acids. The ends were cut back, 4 bases at V and 3 bases at J, with 5 bases in the middle. CDR1 is SGHRS and CDR2 is YFSETQ in the germline V gene. CDR3 sequence: CASSQNYEQYF. The CDR3 bases are TGCGCCAGCAGCCAAAACTACGAGCAGTACTTC.

This clone was seen at least ten times. The J gene is TRBJ1-3, the V gene TRBV12-3 or TRBV12-4; D is possibly TRBD1 (5 bases). V was shortened by 3 bases and J by 4 bases, with 10 bases between the two germline ends. The CDR3 covers 14 residues. CDR3 amino acids: CASSFRGFGNTIYF. The CDR3 DNA is TGTGCCAGCAGTTTTAGGGGATTCGGAAACACCATATATTTT.

This clone was seen more than once but under ten times. This may arise from a read error, as a much more abundant clone is one base away. CDR3 sequence reads: CASSFQTGPRVGETHYF. CDR3 in DNA: TGTGCCAGCAGCTTCCAGACGGGGCCACGGGTTGGAGAGACCCATTACTTC. The chain joins TRBV11-2 to TRBJ2-5; D is tentatively TRBD1 or TRBD2 (5 bases each). The germline V gene has CDR1 SGHAT and CDR2 FQNNGV. The CDR3 runs 17 residues. The variable domain in full, with the rest retrieved from reference TRBV11-2 and TRBJ2-5, is EAGVAQSPRYKIIEKRQSVAFWCNPISGHATLYWYQQILGQGPKLLIQFQNNGVVDDSQLPKDRFSAERLKGVDSTLKIQPAKLEDSAVYLCASSFQTGPRVGETHYFGPGTRLLVL.

This clone came up many times. This chain uses TRBV4-1 with TRBJ2-2, with D unclear. Germline V gene sequence: CDR1 MGHRA, CDR2 YSYEKL. Trimming shortened V by 0 bases and J by 7 bases, and 9 bases separated the two germline ends. The CDR3 loop spans 14 amino acids. The DNA for the CDR3 is TGCGCCAGCAGCCAAGATGTCAAAATCGGGGAGCTGTTTTTT. It is translated as CASSQDVKIGELFF.

This clone was detected many times. The chain has TRBV18 and TRBJ2-5, with D unresolved. The length of the CDR3 is 13 residues. The V end was cut by 2 bases, the J end by 4 bases, with 8 bases between. Germline V gene lookup returns CDR1 KGHSH and CDR2 LQKENI. CDR3 bases: TGTGCCAGCTCACCAAGATTGAGAGAGACCCAGTACTTC. It codes for CASSPRLRETQYF. Supplemented by reference TRBV18 and TRBJ2-5, the full variable domain reads NAGVMQNPRHLVRRRGQEARLRCSPMKGHSHVYWYRQLPEEGLKFMVYLQKENIIDESGMPKERFSAEFPKEGPSILRIQQVVRGDSAAYFCASSPRLRETQYFGPGTRLLVL.

In its sample, this clone was seen many times. The genes are TRBV6-6 and TRBJ1-5; 9 bases agree with TRBD1. CDR3 length: 16 residues. The germline V gene has CDR1 MNHNY and CDR2 SVGAGI (reference sequence). J lost 4 bases, V lost 3 bases, and 7 bases had no gene match. The CDR3 coding sequence is TGTGCCAGCAGTTATGGAGGGACAGGGCTAAATCAGCCCCAGCATTTT. Residues: CASSYGGTGLNQPQHF.

The rearrangement joins TRBV9 to TRBJ1-2; tentatively, D is TRBD1 (6 bases). CDR3 length: 14 amino acids. Germline CDR1 SGDLS, CDR2 YYNGEE. The V end was cut by 0 bases, the J end by 8 bases, with 14 bases between. In DNA, the CDR3 is TGTGCCAGCAGCGTAGAACTACAGGGTCGAGGCTACACCTTC. This codes for CASSVELQGRGYTF. Variable domain in full (rest from reference TRBV9 and TRBJ1-2): DSGVTQTPKHLITATGQRVTLRCSPRSGDLSVYWYQQSLDQGLQFLIQYYNGEERAKGNILERFSAQQFPDLHSELNLSSLELGDSALYFCASSVELQGRGYTFGSGTRLTVV.

This clone was recorded many times. V usage is TRBV12-3 or TRBV12-4 and J usage is TRBJ1-4; 8 bases match TRBD1. J gave up 6 bases and V 4 bases, and 4 bases lay outside the gene matches. This CDR3 is 14 amino acids long. CDR3 in DNA: TGTGCCAGCAGTTCGCAGGGGGCGGATGAAAAACTGTTTTTT. This gives the protein CASSSQGADEKLFF.

The sample holds many counts of this clone. This chain joins TRBV15 and TRBJ2-1; 9 nucleotides line up with TRBD2. Per the germline V gene, CDR1 is LNHNV and CDR2 is YYDKDF (reference sequence). Germline trimming cut 0 bases from V and 6 bases from J; bases unmatched to any gene: 6. This CDR3 is 16 amino acids long. CDR3 DNA sequence: TGTGCCACCAGCAGAGATCTTAGGCGGGGGGGCAATGAGCAGTTCTTC. It encodes CATSRDLRRGGNEQFF.

This clone was seen repeatedly, ten times or more. The CDR3 reads CASSPTGGDQPQHF. The CDR3 bases are TGTGCCAGCAGCCCGACAGGTGGGGATCAGCCCCAGCATTTT. The V and J genes are TRBV9 and TRBJ1-5; D may be TRBD1 (6 bases). The germline gives CDR1 SGDLS, CDR2 YYNGEE. The CDR3 is 14 residues long. V dropped 4 bases and J dropped 5 bases, with 13 bases sitting between them. Full variable domain (rest looked up from reference TRBV9 and TRBJ1-5): DSGVTQTPKHLITATGQRVTLRCSPRSGDLSVYWYQQSLDQGLQFLIQYYNGEERAKGNILERFSAQQFPDLHSELNLSSLELGDSALYFCASSPTGGDQPQHFGDGTRLSIL.

This clone has at least ten counts. DNA for the CDR3: TGTGCCAGCAGCCAAGTGGGGACCTCTGGGGCCAACGTCCTGACTTTC. This translates into CASSQVGTSGANVLTF. The rearrangement links TRBV4-2 to TRBJ2-6; either TRBD1 or TRBD2 may supply D (5 bases each). V lost 1 base and J 0 bases, leaving 7 bases between the germline ends. CDR1 is LGHNA and CDR2 is YNFKEQ in the germline V gene. The CDR3 length is 16 residues.

This clone was observed many times. V usage is TRBV7-8 and J usage is TRBJ2-1; TRBD1 aligns across 9 bases. The V and J ends lost 6 bases and 3 bases, in that order; junction bases with no gene match: 6. The CDR3 length is 15 residues. Looked up from germline, CDR1 is SGHVS and CDR2 is FQNEAQ. This chain's CDR3 is CASRLDRGSYNEQFF. In DNA form, the CDR3 reads TGTGCCAGCAGACTGGACAGGGGAAGCTACAATGAGCAGTTCTTC.

In its sample, this clone was seen many times. The chain employs TRBV28 and TRBJ2-3, with TRBD1 matching over 9 bases. Germline V gene sequence: CDR1 MDHEN, CDR2 SYDVKM. Trimming took 7 bases from V and 5 from J; bases not matched to a gene: 10. The CDR3 totals 15 residues. The CDR3 coding sequence is TGTGCCAGCAATCCAACAGGGGGCGATAAAGATACGCAGTATTTT. It codes for CASNPTGGDKDTQYF.

The CDR3 here is CASSSTGQNGELFF. The CDR3 bases are TGCGCCAGCAGCTCAACAGGGCAGAACGGAGAGCTGTTTTTT. V usage is TRBV5-1 and J usage is TRBJ2-2, with D perhaps matching TRBD1 (6 bases). Germline V gene sequence: CDR1 SGHRS, CDR2 YFSETQ. V gave up 3 bases and J gave up 11 bases, with 17 bases separating them. CDR3 length equals 14 residues.

This clone was recorded many times. The chain couples TRBV10-2 to TRBJ1-2; weak D call: TRBD1 (6 bases). CDR1 is WSHSY and CDR2 is SAAADI in the germline V gene. The V and J ends lost 7 bases and 7 bases respectively, with 16 bases between them. The CDR3 covers 13 residues. Here the CDR3 reads CASKQTGSGGYTF. The CDR3 DNA sequence: TGCGCCAGCAAGCAGACAGGAAGTGGTGGCTACACCTTC.

About this clone: Possible read error: a much larger clone is one base away. The chain carries TRBV7-6 and TRBJ2-5; 8 bases agree with TRBD1. CDR1 and CDR2 from the germline V gene are SGHVS and FNYEAQ. After removal of 8 bases from V and 1 base from J, the junction contained 9 bases not matched to a gene. This CDR3 is built from 15 residues. The CDR3 DNA follows: TGTGCCAGCGGCCAAAACAGGGGGACCCAAGAGACCCAGTACTTC. Translated, it gives CASGQNRGTQETQYF. The full variable domain, in which reference TRBV7-6 and TRBJ2-5 provide the parts outside the CDR3, is GAGVSQSPRYKVTKRGQDVALRCDPISGHVSLYWYRQALGQGPEFLTYFNYEAQQDKSGLPNDRFSAERPEGSISTLTIQRTEQRDSAMYRCASGQNRGTQETQYFGPGTRLLVL.

The chain uses TRBV11-1 and TRBJ2-1, with D maybe TRBD1 (5 bases). The CDR3 loop spans 15 amino acids. The germline gives CDR1 SGHAT, CDR2 FQDESV (reference sequence). V was clipped by 5 bases and J by 2 bases, with 13 bases between them. In nucleotides, the CDR3 is TGTGCCAGCAGCCCGGCGCAGGGCGCCTACAATGAGCAGTTCTTC. It translates to CASSPAQGAYNEQFF. Variable domain in full (rest from reference TRBV11-1 and TRBJ2-1): EAEVAQSPRYKITEKSQAVAFWCDPISGHATLYWYRQILGQGPELLVQFQDESVVDDSQLPKDRFSAERLKGVDSTLKIQPAELGDSAMYLCASSPAQGAYNEQFFGPGTRLTVL.

This clone has ten or more counts. This chain connects TRBV4-2 to TRBJ2-2; TRBD1 agrees at 9 bases. V was clipped by 5 bases and J by 2 bases; unmatched bases: 9. Per germline, CDR1 LGHNA and CDR2 YNFKEQ. This CDR3 is 17 amino acids long. The CDR3 here is CASSRGDRDLNTGELFF. The CDR3 bases are TGTGCCAGCAGCAGGGGGGACAGGGATTTAAACACCGGGGAGCTGTTTTTT.

This clone was detected many times. V is TRBV28 and J is TRBJ2-2; the D is unclear. The V gene's germline CDR1 is MDHEN and CDR2 SYDVKM. The V end was cut by 2 bases, the J end by 6 bases, with 10 bases between. The CDR3 contains 14 residues. Written as DNA, the CDR3 is TGTGCCAGCAGTTTAGAGTATCCAGCCGGGGAGCTGTTTTTT. Its protein product is CASSLEYPAGELFF.

This clone was recorded many times. This rearrangement joins TRBV6-1 to TRBJ1-3; 7 bases match TRBD1. Per the germline V gene, CDR1 is MNHNS and CDR2 is SASEGT. The ends lost 0 bases at V and 0 bases at J; junction bases unmatched: 2. The CDR3 is 16 amino acids. The chain's CDR3 is CASSEADRLSGNTIYF. The DNA of the CDR3 is TGTGCCAGCAGTGAAGCGGACAGGCTCTCTGGAAACACCATATATTTT.

Many counts were recorded for this clone. The chain links TRBV27 to TRBJ2-7; the D is unclear. The V gene lost 0 bases and the J gene lost 1 base, with 10 bases spanning the gap. CDR3 length equals 15 residues. The V gene's germline CDR1 is MNHEY and CDR2 SMNVEV (reference sequence). Here the CDR3 DNA reads TGTGCCAGCAGTTTATCGGCAGCCTGGTCCTACGAGCAGTACTTC. This gives the protein CASSLSAAWSYEQYF.

There are many counts of this clone. The V call is TRBV2, the J call TRBJ1-5; D gene uncertain. The V and J ends lost 4 bases and 0 bases respectively, with 7 bases between them. Germline CDR1 reads SNHLY; CDR2 reads FYNNEI. This CDR3 has 14 amino acids. Written as DNA, the CDR3 is TGTGCCAGCAGTGGACACTATAGCAATCAGCCCCAGCATTTT. It codes for CASSGHYSNQPQHF.

In its sample, this clone was seen many times. The J gene is TRBJ2-7, the V gene TRBV4-2, with TRBD2 matching 10 bases. V lost 3 bases to trimming and J lost 0 bases; unmatched junction nucleotides: 8. CDR1 and CDR2 (germline): LGHNA, YNFKEQ. This CDR3 contains 17 residues. CDR3 nucleotides: TGTGCCAGCAGCCACATAGGTAGCGGGGGGACCTCCTACGAGCAGTACTTC. Amino acid sequence: CASSHIGSGGTSYEQYF.

The chain joins TRBV19 to TRBJ1-6; tentative D call: TRBD1 (5 bases). The CDR3 spans 14 residues. Trimming cost V 3 bases and J 9 bases, with 12 bases left between them. Germline-derived CDR1 and CDR2 are LNHDA and SQIVND (reference sequence). CDR3 region: CASSMTQGASPLHF. DNA for the CDR3: TGTGCCAGTAGTATGACGCAGGGCGCTTCACCCCTCCACTTT.